Listed here are 27 T cell receptor beta chains from one sample, sequenced in a study of blood T cell repertoires in COVID-19. Method: immunoSEQ multiplex PCR; TCRdb's copy keeps in-frame clones and lacks some. This sample has some 300,000 clones, with approximately 86% found just once. Sequenced material: peripheral blood. The origin of the receptors is a woman in her forties or fifties with active or convalescent COVID-19.

The genes are TRBV10-1 and TRBJ2-3; 14 bases line up with TRBD2. V was pared by 3 bases and J by 5 bases, with 10 bases of the junction left unmatched. The germline gives CDR1 WNHNN, CDR2 SYGVQD (reference sequence). This CDR3 is 18 amino acids long. The CDR3 sequence: CASSDQGTSGRGIDTQYF. The CDR3 region has the DNA TGCGCCAGCAGTGACCAGGGGACTAGCGGGAGAGGGATAGATACGCAGTATTTT.

This clone was observed at least ten times. The genes are TRBV27 and TRBJ2-7, with D possibly being TRBD2 (6 bases). CDR1 and CDR2 (germline): MNHEY, SMNVEV (reference sequence). The CDR3 runs to 14 residues. V lost 6 bases and J lost 3, with 15 bases in between. CDR3 sequence reads: CASRREIGDYEQYF. As DNA, the CDR3 is TGTGCCAGCAGGCGGGAAATTGGGGACTACGAGCAGTACTTC.

The rearrangement uses TRBV25-1 and TRBJ2-3; D possibly corresponds to TRBD2 (6 bases). The germline gives CDR1 MGHDK, CDR2 SYGVNS. This CDR3 is 12 amino acids long. The V end was cut by 10 bases, the J end by 1 base, with 9 bases between. Here the CDR3 DNA reads TGTGCCACCGAGCGGGGCACAGATACGCAGTATTTT. It translates to CATERGTDTQYF.

This clone was found once. This chain uses TRBV7-2 with TRBJ2-1; 14 positions agree with TRBD2. V shed 5 bases and J 8 bases; nucleotides not matched to a gene: 5. Germline V lookup: CDR1 SGHTA, CDR2 FQGNSA. The CDR3 is made up of 15 amino acids. CDR3 nucleotides: TGTGCCAGCAGCCCGGGACTAGCGGGAGTGGATGAGCAGTTCTTC. Translated, it gives CASSPGLAGVDEQFF. The whole variable domain, remainder taken from reference TRBV7-2 and TRBJ2-1, is GAGVSQSPSNKVTEKGKDVELRCDPISGHTALYWYRQSLGQGLEFLIYFQGNSAPDKSGLPSDRFSAERTGGSVSTLTIQRTQQEDSAVYLCASSPGLAGVDEQFFGPGTRLTVL.

This chain connects TRBV2 to TRBJ2-7, with 9 bases lining up with TRBD1. The CDR3 sequence is 14 residues long. Per the germline V gene, CDR1 is SNHLY and CDR2 is FYNNEI. The V segment lost 11 bases and the J segment 3 bases; nucleotides outside the gene matches: 11. The DNA for the CDR3 is TGTGCCGGTTCGACCGGGACAGGGAGCTACGAGCAGTACTTC. The encoded protein is CAGSTGTGSYEQYF.

This clone has more than one count but fewer than ten. The V call is TRBV7-2, the J call TRBJ1-2, with TRBD1 matching 7 bases. The CDR3 runs to 14 residues. Losses at the gene ends were 5 bases for V and 4 bases for J; bases not matched to a gene: 7. Germline assignment: CDR1 SGHTA and CDR2 FQGNSA. The CDR3 DNA sequence: TGTGCCAGCAGCCTACCGGGACAGTCCTATGGCTACACCTTC. The encoded protein is CASSLPGQSYGYTF.

The rearrangement uses TRBV6-5 and TRBJ2-7, with 10 bases that match TRBD1. The germline V gene encodes CDR1 MNHEY and CDR2 SVGAGI. The CDR3 has 12 amino acids. CDR3 nucleotides: TGTGCTCCGGGACAGGGGCCCTACGAGCAGTACTTC. Protein: CAPGQGPYEQYF.

The genes are TRBV3-1 (or the pseudogene TRBV3-2) and TRBJ1-6, with a tentative D call TRBD1 (5 bases). The CDR3 has 12 residues. With 4 bases removed from V and 9 bases from J, the gap between germline ends came to 7 bases. Germline CDR1 LGHDT, CDR2 YNNKEL (reference sequence). CDR3 bases: TGTGCCAGCAGCCGACAGCCTTCACCCCTCCACTTT. Translating gives CASSRQPSPLHF.

The sample holds a few counts of this clone. The V gene is TRBV5-1, the J gene TRBJ1-2, with 7 positions matching TRBD1. The germline CDR1 and CDR2 sequences are SGHRS and YFSETQ. This CDR3 region has 14 residues. V lost 0 bases, J lost 4 bases, and 3 bases stayed unmatched. CDR3 loop: CASSLGTGPYGYTF. CDR3 sequence (DNA): TGCGCCAGCAGCTTGGGGACAGGCCCCTATGGCTACACCTTC. The full variable domain, its missing parts supplied by reference TRBV5-1 and TRBJ1-2, is KAGVTQTPRYLIKTRGQQVTLSCSPISGHRSVSWYQQTPGQGLQFLFEYFSETQRNKGNFPGRFSGRQFSNSRSEMNVSTLELGDSALYLCASSLGTGPYGYTFGSGTRLTVV.

The chain uses TRBV7-2 and TRBJ2-7; maybe TRBD2 (6 bases). Germline loops: CDR1 SGHTA, CDR2 FQGNSA. The CDR3 contains 14 residues. Trimming cost V 5 bases and J 0 bases, with 11 bases left between them. The CDR3 DNA is TGTGCCAGCAGCCCGGACGGGAGCTCCTACGAGCAGTACTTC. This translates into CASSPDGSSYEQYF.

The chain is built from TRBV28 and TRBJ1-2, with D perhaps matching TRBD1 (6 bases). The CDR3 covers 17 residues. Germline assignment: CDR1 MDHEN and CDR2 SYDVKM. The V and J ends lost 6 bases and 4 bases respectively, with 24 bases between them. In nucleotides, the CDR3 is TGTGCCAGCAGCGGGACATCGATTACTCGCGCGAGCTATGGCTACACCTTC. It codes for CASSGTSITRASYGYTF.

J is TRBJ2-1 and V is TRBV28; possibly TRBD1 for D (6 bases). Per germline, CDR1 MDHEN and CDR2 SYDVKM. With 4 bases removed from V and 4 bases from J, the gap between germline ends came to 17 bases. This CDR3 has 16 amino acids. The CDR3 coding sequence is TGTGCCAGCAGTTCCCCGAGACAGGTTCGATACAATGAGCAGTTCTTC. This codes for CASSSPRQVRYNEQFF. Full variable domain (outside the CDR3, taken from reference TRBV28 and TRBJ2-1): DVKVTQSSRYLVKRTGEKVFLECVQDMDHENMFWYRQDPGLGLRLIYFSYDVKMKEKGDIPEGYSVSREKKERFSLILESASTNQTSMYLCASSSPRQVRYNEQFFGPGTRLTVL.

The gene calls are TRBV18 and TRBJ2-5; unclear D gene. This CDR3 contains 14 residues. Trimming took 3 bases from V and 3 from J, leaving 11 bases between them. CDR1 and CDR2 (germline): KGHSH, LQKENI. The CDR3 loop is CASSPVGTEETQYF. The DNA for the CDR3 is TGTGCCAGCTCACCCGTCGGTACGGAAGAGACCCAGTACTTC. The whole variable domain, filled in from reference TRBV18 and TRBJ2-5, reads NAGVMQNPRHLVRRRGQEARLRCSPMKGHSHVYWYRQLPEEGLKFMVYLQKENIIDESGMPKERFSAEFPKEGPSILRIQQVVRGDSAAYFCASSPVGTEETQYFGPGTRLLVL.

This sequence joins TRBV7-3 and TRBJ1-3, with 8 positions matching TRBD1. V was pared by 4 bases and J by 4 bases, with 6 bases of the junction left unmatched. The CDR3 covers 15 residues. Germline CDR1 reads SGHTA; CDR2 reads FQGTGA. The CDR3 is CASSSTRDRGNTIYF. CDR3 sequence (DNA): TGTGCCAGCAGCTCGACCCGGGACAGGGGAAACACCATATATTTT.

This rearrangement joins TRBV2 to TRBJ2-1, with 7 bases that match TRBD1. The length of the CDR3 is 19 residues. Germline trimming cut 6 bases from V and 4 bases from J; bases unmatched to any gene: 21. Germline assignment: CDR1 SNHLY and CDR2 FYNNEI. CDR3 in DNA: TGTGCCAGCAGCGACTCACAGGGGTCCCGACCAAGCCGATACAATGAGCAGTTCTTC. Protein: CASSDSQGSRPSRYNEQFF.

The chain carries TRBV7-2 and TRBJ2-7; a weak D match, TRBD2 (6 bases). The CDR3 totals 15 residues. Trimming took 6 bases from V and 4 from J, leaving 19 bases between them. The germline V gene has CDR1 SGHTA and CDR2 FQGNSA. The DNA for the CDR3 is TGTGCCAGCAGACGAACCACTAGCTCGCGGTACGAGCAGTACTTC. It yields the protein CASRRTTSSRYEQYF. The entire variable domain, with the rest obtained from reference TRBV7-2 and TRBJ2-7, is as follows: GAGVSQSPSNKVTEKGKDVELRCDPISGHTALYWYRQSLGQGLEFLIYFQGNSAPDKSGLPSDRFSAERTGGSVSTLTIQRTQQEDSAVYLCASRRTTSSRYEQYFGPGTRLTVT.

The CDR3 loop is CASSLGTYGYEQYF. CDR3 sequence (DNA): TGCGCCAGCAGCCTTGGGACATACGGCTACGAGCAGTACTTC. J is TRBJ2-7 and V is TRBV5-1; possible D gene TRBD1, 6 bases. V was clipped by 4 bases and J by 3 bases, with 14 bases between them. Germline V gene lookup returns CDR1 SGHRS and CDR2 YFSETQ. The CDR3 is made up of 14 amino acids.

Only a few counts were recorded for this clone. V and J are TRBV30 and TRBJ2-3; TRBD2 might be the D (6 bases). The germline gives CDR1 GTSNPN, CDR2 SVGIG (reference sequence). Trimming shortened V by 2 bases and J by 3 bases, and 21 bases separated the two germline ends. There are 17 residues in the CDR3. In nucleotides, the CDR3 is TGTGCCTGGAGTAATACCCAGGGTTGGGGGAGGACAGATACGCAGTATTTT. Its protein is CAWSNTQGWGRTDTQYF.

This clone appeared a single time. The V call is TRBV15, the J call TRBJ1-5; a weak D match, TRBD1 (6 bases). Trimming shortened V by 3 bases and J by 5 bases, and 14 bases separated the two germline ends. The V gene's germline CDR1 is LNHNV and CDR2 YYDKDF (reference sequence). The CDR3 is made up of 15 amino acids. CDR3 loop: CATSRKGQIYQPQHF. The CDR3 DNA reads as TGTGCCACCAGCAGGAAAGGACAGATCTATCAGCCCCAGCATTTT.

The chain uses TRBV21-1 and TRBJ2-6; no check of the table's D call, TRBD2, against the DNA was made. TRBV21-1 is recorded as a pseudogene. CDR3 size: 17 residues. The CDR3 bases are TGTGCCAGCACCTCGACCGTTTCTAGCTCTGGGGCCAACGTCCTGACTTTC. Amino acid sequence: CASTSTVSSSGANVLTF.

This chain connects TRBV7-2 to TRBJ2-3; D is possibly TRBD2 (6 bases). V was pared by 5 bases and J by 2 bases, with 14 bases between. This CDR3 is 15 amino acids long. Germline V gene lookup returns CDR1 SGHTA and CDR2 FQGNSA. CDR3 sequence reads: CASSPDGGDTDTQYF. The CDR3 DNA reads TGTGCCAGCAGCCCTGACGGGGGTGACACAGATACGCAGTATTTT.

V gene TRBV5-1 combines with J gene TRBJ2-2, with TRBD1 identical over 10 bases. V lost 0 bases, J lost 4 bases, and 0 bases stayed unmatched. The CDR3 is 15 residues long. Germline V CDR1 and CDR2: SGHRS, YFSETQ. CDR3 protein: CASSLGQGATGELFF. DNA for the CDR3: TGCGCCAGCAGCTTGGGACAGGGGGCCACCGGGGAGCTGTTTTTT. The complete variable domain, with remaining parts taken from reference TRBV5-1 and TRBJ2-2, reads KAGVTQTPRYLIKTRGQQVTLSCSPISGHRSVSWYQQTPGQGLQFLFEYFSETQRNKGNFPGRFSGRQFSNSRSEMNVSTLELGDSALYLCASSLGQGATGELFFGEGSRLTVL.

The V gene is TRBV18, the J gene TRBJ2-2, with TRBD1 matching over 7 bases. Trimming took 3 bases from V and 2 from J; bases not matched to a gene: 12. The V gene's germline CDR1 is KGHSH and CDR2 LQKENI. CDR3 length equals 18 residues. The CDR3 DNA follows: TGTGCCAGCTCACCGGGGGATCCCGGGACAGTCAACACCGGGGAGCTGTTTTTT. It codes for CASSPGDPGTVNTGELFF.

V gene TRBV28 combines with J gene TRBJ1-4; no clear D. Between the trimmed V and J ends, which lost 6 bases and 7 bases, there was a span of 21 bases. The CDR3 contains 16 residues. Germline loops: CDR1 MDHEN, CDR2 SYDVKM. CDR3 sequence (DNA): TGTGCCAGCAGCTCCTACGGTAGCCCCGGAGGTGAAAAACTGTTTTTT. Residues: CASSSYGSPGGEKLFF.

The V gene is TRBV7-2, the J gene TRBJ1-1; 8 bases map to TRBD1. The J segment lost 4 bases and the V segment lost 5 bases, leaving 6 bases of the junction unmatched. Per the germline V gene, CDR1 is SGHTA and CDR2 is FQGNSA. There are 14 residues in the CDR3. The CDR3 sequence is CASSQRTGSTEAFF. CDR3 bases: TGTGCCAGCAGCCAGAGGACAGGGAGCACTGAAGCTTTCTTT.

This chain links TRBV5-6 with TRBJ1-1; 9 positions agree with TRBD1. This CDR3 is 14 amino acids long. Losses at the gene ends were 4 bases for V and 11 bases for J; bases not matched to a gene: 12. Germline V gene data show CDR1 as SGHDT and CDR2 as YYEEEE. The CDR3 loop is CASSAPGTGRYAFF. In nucleotides, the CDR3 is TGTGCCAGCAGCGCCCCCGGGACAGGGAGATATGCTTTCTTT.

The V call is TRBV21-1, the J call TRBJ1-1; TRBD1 is the table's D call, not checked against the DNA. TRBV21-1 corresponds to a pseudogene. This CDR3 comprises 17 residues. This CDR3 is CASSTKRGQLMNTEAFF. As DNA, the CDR3 is TGTGCCAGCAGCACCAAACGTGGACAGCTAATGAACACTGAAGCTTTCTTT.